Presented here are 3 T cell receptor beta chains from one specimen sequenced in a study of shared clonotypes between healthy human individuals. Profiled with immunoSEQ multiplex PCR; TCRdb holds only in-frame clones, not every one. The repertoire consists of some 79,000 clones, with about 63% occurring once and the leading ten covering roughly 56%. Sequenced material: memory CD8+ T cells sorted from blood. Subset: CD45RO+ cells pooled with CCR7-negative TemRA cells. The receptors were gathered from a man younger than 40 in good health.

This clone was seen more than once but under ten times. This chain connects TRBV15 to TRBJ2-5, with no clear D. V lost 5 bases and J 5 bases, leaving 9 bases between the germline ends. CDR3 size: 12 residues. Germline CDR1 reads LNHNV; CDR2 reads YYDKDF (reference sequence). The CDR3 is CATSPLAETQYF. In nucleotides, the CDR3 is TGTGCCACCAGCCCGTTGGCGGAGACCCAGTACTTC.

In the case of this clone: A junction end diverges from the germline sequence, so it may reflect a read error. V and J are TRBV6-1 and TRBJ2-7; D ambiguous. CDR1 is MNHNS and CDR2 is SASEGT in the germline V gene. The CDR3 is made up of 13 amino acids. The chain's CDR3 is CASSEGRAYEQYF. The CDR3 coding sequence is TGTGCCAGCAGCGAAGGACGAGCCTACGAGCAGTACTTC.

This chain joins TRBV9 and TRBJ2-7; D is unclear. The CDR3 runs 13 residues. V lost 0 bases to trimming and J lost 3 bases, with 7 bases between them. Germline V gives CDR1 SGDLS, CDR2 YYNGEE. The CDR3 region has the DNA TGTGCCAGCAGCGTAGGGCAGGACTACGAGCAGTACTTC. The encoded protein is CASSVGQDYEQYF.